This paragraph reports one TCR beta chain. No cognate antigen has been identified for it. The input lacks base qualities; no much larger clone sits a single base away. The entry originates in a study of blood T cell repertoires in COVID-19 (dated by TCRdb to 2018 to 2020). Regarding the research as a whole: Collaborator samples came from the United States, Italy and Spain and covered acute and convalescent phases of COVID-19. The material from the prospective study consisted of cDNA or gDNA derived from T cells, B-cell-depleted T cells, or PBMCs. Subjects who had been exposed to COVID-19, were actively infected with it, or had recovered from it provided the deeply sampled blood TCRbeta repertoires that made up the dataset. The repertoires were released in a freely available public database intended as a resource for research on the immune response to SARS-CoV-2. The samples were drawn from the first 160 participants of the ongoing ImmuneRACE study and from 1,254 subjects provided by 6 global collaborators. Sample metadata almost always included a de-identified subject ID, COVID-19 status, age in years and sex. HLA class I and class II types, where available, came from metadata supplied by the sample provider rather than from assay-based typing.

V drops 5 bases and J drops 5 bases, leaving 10 bases in between. CDR1 and CDR2 are drawn from the germline V gene: MNHEY, SVGAGI. There are 12 amino acids in the CDR3, from cysteine to phenylalanine inclusive. Kept here is only the CDR3 DNA, which spans 36 bases and is read in frame from base 1. Another Seattle source contributed samples from volunteer blood donors who had recovered from COVID-19. Each collaborating institution followed its own protocols to collect whole blood in K2EDTA tubes. For TCRbeta analysis, collaborators shipped samples in one of three forms: frozen whole blood, isolated PBMCs, or DNA extracted from either of those sample types. What the study reported, not specific to this receptor: The quantity of clinical and demographic metadata differed by source and by participant and was supplied without curation.

TCRbeta CDR3 regions were amplified from genomic DNA using the immunoSEQ Assay, a bias-controlled multiplex PCR. The original methods were these. The number of nucleated cells in each sample was estimated from the amplification of reference gene primers within the assay. To quantify the absolute abundance of each unique TCRbeta CDR3 rearrangement, sequence reads were collapsed and filtered. For each sample, productive Simpson clonality was calculated as the square root of Simpson's diversity index over productive rearrangements. Entries here come from immuneACCESS through TCRdb and include only in-frame sequences with V and J called. Some clones fail to appear in such tables; in the studies checked, an unresolved V gene covers under half of the shortfall, and the cause of the remainder is unknown. The V and J calls and clone size were taken over from that table, and D and trimming were inferred from the DNA. Across this sample there are fewer than 200,000 clones, with about nine tenths seen only once. Roughly 3.9% of the sample goes to the ten largest clones.

The rearrangement joined TRBV6-5 to TRBJ2-7; the D gene lacks a confident call. The sequence derives from a woman aged 55 to 70 who had recovered from COVID-19. The material sequenced was peripheral blood. The CDR3 loop reads CASSQKSDEQYF. The bases are TGTGCCAGCAGTCAGAAGTCCGACGAGCAGTACTTC.